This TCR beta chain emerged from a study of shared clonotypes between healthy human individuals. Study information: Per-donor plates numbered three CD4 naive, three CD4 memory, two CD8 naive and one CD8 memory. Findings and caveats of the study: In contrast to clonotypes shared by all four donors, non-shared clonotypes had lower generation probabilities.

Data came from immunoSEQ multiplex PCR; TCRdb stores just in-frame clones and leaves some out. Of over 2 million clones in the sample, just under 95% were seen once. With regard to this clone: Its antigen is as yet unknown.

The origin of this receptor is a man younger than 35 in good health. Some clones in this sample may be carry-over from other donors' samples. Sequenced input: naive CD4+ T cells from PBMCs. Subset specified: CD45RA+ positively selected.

The CDR3 region is CASSEHEGARIEAFF. DNA of the CDR3: TGTGCCAGCAGTGAGCATGAGGGGGCGCGTATTGAAGCTTTCTTT. The gene calls are TRBV6-1 and TRBJ1-1, with 7 bases fitting TRBD1. The V gene's germline CDR1 is MNHNS and CDR2 SASEGT. Trimming took 3 bases from V and 7 from J; bases not matched to a gene: 11. CDR3 length: 15 residues.